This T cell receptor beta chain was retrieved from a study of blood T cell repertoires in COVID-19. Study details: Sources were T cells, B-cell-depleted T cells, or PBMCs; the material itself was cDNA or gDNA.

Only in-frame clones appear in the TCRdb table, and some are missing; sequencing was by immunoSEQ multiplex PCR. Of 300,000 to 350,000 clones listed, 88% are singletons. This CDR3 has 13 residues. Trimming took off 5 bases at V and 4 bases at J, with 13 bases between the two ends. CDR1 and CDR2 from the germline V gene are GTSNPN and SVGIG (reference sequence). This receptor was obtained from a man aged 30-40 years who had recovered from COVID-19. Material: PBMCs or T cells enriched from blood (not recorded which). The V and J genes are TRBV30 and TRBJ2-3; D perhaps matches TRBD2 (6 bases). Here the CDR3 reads CAWAKGGADTQYF. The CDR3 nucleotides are TGTGCCTGGGCAAAAGGAGGGGCAGATACGCAGTATTTT.